Presented here are 11 T cell receptor beta chains from one specimen sequenced in a study of PD-1 blockade in classical Hodgkin lymphoma (TCRdb year 2020). Libraries came from the immunoSEQ multiplex PCR assay. TCRdb stores this immuneACCESS table with in-frame sequences only. Part of the clones is absent; in the studies checked, under half of the shortfall reflects unresolved V genes, and no reason is known for the rest. This sample lists about 42,000 clones; over 55% were detected once. The top ten clonotypes cover 3% of the sample. According to the study, the label for this sample's time point signals: cycle 1 day 1 (C1D1), immediately before nivolumab initiation. Relapse after autologous stem cell transplantation had occurred in all trial patients, and cohorts A, B and C were distinguished by prior brentuximab vedotin exposure. The source was peripheral blood mononuclear cells (PBMCs), collected at baseline. These receptors were obtained from a human donor with classical Hodgkin lymphoma.

The chain links TRBV7-9 to TRBJ1-5, with D hard to call. This CDR3 has 13 residues. The germline V gene has CDR1 SEHNR and CDR2 FQNEAQ (reference sequence). V lost 2 bases to trimming and J lost 4 bases, with 6 bases between them. This CDR3 is CASSLTSNQPQHF. CDR3 nucleotides: TGTGCCAGCAGCTTAACTTCGAATCAGCCCCAGCATTTT.

V is TRBV2 and J is TRBJ2-3, with 9 bases aligning to TRBD2. With 4 bases clipped from V and 5 bases from J, the junction kept 13 bases outside the gene matches. Looked up from germline, CDR1 is SNHLY and CDR2 is FYNNEI. The CDR3 runs 17 residues. CDR3 sequence: CASSGQSGGGGEDTQYF. Here the CDR3 DNA reads TGTGCCAGCAGTGGCCAAAGTGGCGGGGGGGGTGAAGATACGCAGTATTTT.

This clone is labeled medium-sized. The V and J genes are TRBV4-2 and TRBJ1-1; TRBD1 agrees at 7 bases. CDR1 is LGHNA and CDR2 is YNFKEQ in the germline V gene. This CDR3 has 14 amino acids. V gave up 3 bases and J gave up 1 base; unmatched junction bases: 2. This CDR3 reads CASSHGQANTEAFF. CDR3 bases: TGTGCCAGCAGCCATGGACAGGCGAACACTGAAGCTTTCTTT.

The J gene is TRBJ2-7, the V gene TRBV9, with TRBD2 matching over 7 bases. This CDR3 has 15 amino acids. Trimming took 1 base from V and 4 from J; bases not matched to a gene: 8. Germline V gene sequence: CDR1 SGDLS, CDR2 YYNGEE. This CDR3 reads CASSVFDSSGYEQYF. The CDR3 DNA follows: TGTGCCAGCAGCGTATTCGATTCTAGCGGTTACGAGCAGTACTTC.

The J gene is TRBJ2-1, the V gene TRBV13; 12 bases fit TRBD2. Germline V gives CDR1 PRHDT, CDR2 FYEKMQ (reference sequence). The CDR3 covers 15 residues. Trimming cost V 3 bases and J 5 bases; bases outside gene matches: 2. The CDR3: CASSFWTSGNNEQFF. The CDR3 DNA reads as TGTGCCAGCAGCTTTTGGACTAGCGGGAACAATGAGCAGTTCTTC.

CDR3 residues: CASSQVTMGTEQETQYF. The CDR3 bases are TGCGCCAGCAGCCAAGTAACAATGGGGACTGAGCAAGAGACCCAGTACTTC. This chain uses TRBV4-1 with TRBJ2-5, with TRBD2 as a possible D gene (6 bases). CDR1 and CDR2 (germline): MGHRA, YSYEKL. The CDR3 is 17 amino acids. Trimming pared 1 base from V and 2 bases from J, leaving 17 bases between.

The chain carries TRBV10-2 and TRBJ1-1, with TRBD1 matching over 8 bases. The CDR3 length is 16 residues. With 7 bases clipped from V and 5 bases from J, the junction kept 15 bases outside the gene matches. Germline V gene data show CDR1 as WSHSY and CDR2 as SAAADI. CDR3 sequence reads: CASNPGQGGLGTEAFF. The DNA of the CDR3 is TGCGCCAGCAACCCCGGACAGGGAGGACTAGGGACTGAAGCTTTCTTT.

This clone has only one observation. The chain combines TRBV19 with TRBJ2-5, with 8 bases aligning to TRBD1. There are 15 residues in the CDR3. V gave up 5 bases and J gave up 5 bases; unmatched junction bases: 10. Per germline, CDR1 LNHDA and CDR2 SQIVND (reference sequence). CDR3 in amino acids: CASSPRTGFIETQYF. CDR3 coding DNA: TGTGCCAGTAGTCCCCGGACAGGGTTTATTGAGACCCAGTACTTC.

The V call is TRBV5-5, the J call TRBJ2-7; no clear D. The CDR3 is 15 amino acids. CDR1 and CDR2 (germline): SGHKS, YYEKEE (reference sequence). V gave up 0 bases and J gave up 0 bases, with 10 bases separating them. The CDR3 DNA reads as TGTGCCAGCAGCTTGGGTCACTCTTCCTCCTACGAGCAGTACTTC. Protein: CASSLGHSSSYEQYF.

The J gene is TRBJ2-7, the V gene TRBV2; either TRBD1 or TRBD2 may supply D (5 bases each). Looked up from germline, CDR1 is SNHLY and CDR2 is FYNNEI. This CDR3 is 14 amino acids long. Between the trimmed V and J ends, which lost 5 bases and 0 bases, there was a span of 11 bases. The CDR3 sequence is CASSFGASSYEQYF. In DNA, the CDR3 is TGTGCCAGCAGTTTCGGGGCGAGCTCCTACGAGCAGTACTTC.

The rearrangement joins TRBV19 to TRBJ1-2; D perhaps matches TRBD1 (6 bases). There are 14 residues in the CDR3. Trimming left V 7 bases short and J 5 bases short, with 17 bases between. Germline loops: CDR1 LNHDA, CDR2 SQIVND (reference sequence). The CDR3 DNA follows: TGTGCCAGTACCGAAGGGACATCTGGGTATGGCTACACCTTC. Protein sequence: CASTEGTSGYGYTF.